Sequencing of this TCR beta chain was carried out in a study of blood T cell repertoires in COVID-19. Looking at the study overall: Spain, Italy and the United States supplied samples that represented acute and convalescent COVID-19. Sources were T cells, B-cell-depleted T cells, or PBMCs; the material itself was cDNA or gDNA.

In the source study's methods: Reference gene primer amplification in the assay estimated nucleated cell counts. The protocol was immunoSEQ multiplex PCR, while the TCRdb copy is restricted to in-frame clones and leaves out a portion. V and J calls and clone size are copied from that table; D and trimming were computed from the DNA. Of 200,000 to 250,000 clones listed, approximately 86% are singletons. In this sample, this clone turned up a few times. With 2 bases clipped from V and 5 bases from J, the junction kept 6 bases outside the gene matches. The CDR3 runs to 16 residues. Germline CDR1 and CDR2: MNHEY and SMNVEV (reference sequence).

The receptor was isolated from a woman of 80 years or more with acute or convalescent COVID-19. The sample taken for sequencing was peripheral blood. The rearrangement links TRBV27 to TRBJ1-4, with 9 bases fitting TRBD1. CDR3 sequence (DNA): TGTGCCAGCAGTTTAGCGACCGGGACAGGGAATGAAAAACTGTTTTTT. It is translated as CASSLATGTGNEKLFF.